Each of the 20 T cell receptor beta chains below was sequenced from the same sample in a study of T cell repertoires in cytomegalovirus infection. Using its own MiXCR run on the reads, TCRdb lists one record per CDR3 protein. Here the sample spans some 920,000 distinct CDR3 sequences, approximately 30% being singletons. These receptors' antigens are unknown. The sample in question was cultured CD8+ T cells from PBMCs, obtained from culture after CMV antigen stimulation. All receptors come from a human donor in good health (CMV status not recorded). Some clones in this sample may be carry-over from other donors' samples.

As DNA, the CDR3 is TGTGCCAGCAGTGACTGGGACAGGGACACAGATACGCAGTATTTT. Its protein is CASSDWDRDTDTQYF. The genes are TRBV6-6 and TRBJ2-3, with 9 bases fitting TRBD1. Germline trimming cut 5 bases from V and 2 bases from J; bases unmatched to any gene: 5. CDR1 MNHNY and CDR2 SVGAGI come from the germline V gene (reference sequence). This CDR3 has 15 amino acids.

Regarding this clonotype: A much larger clone differs by one base, so this may be a read error. The CDR3 here is CASDHRDPRQPQHF. The DNA of the CDR3 is TGTGCCAGCGACCACCGGGATCCCCGTCAGCCCCAGCATTTT. V is TRBV12-3 or TRBV12-4 and J is TRBJ1-5; D remains unclear. The V end lost 8 bases, the J end lost 6 bases, and 17 bases lay between the germline ends. The CDR3 totals 14 residues.

This clonotype was observed a handful of times. The CDR3 DNA follows: TGTGCCAGCAGTGCGTCCCGCTCACAGTTCTTC. Protein sequence: CASSASRSQFF. The V call is TRBV28, the J call TRBJ2-1; D is ambiguous. Between the trimmed V and J ends, which lost 5 bases and 13 bases, there was a span of 12 bases. The CDR3 loop spans 11 amino acids. Germline CDR1 and CDR2: MDHEN and SYDVKM.

The chain is built from TRBV27 and TRBJ1-1; tentatively, D is TRBD1 (5 bases). The CDR3 is 13 residues long. Germline CDR1 reads MNHEY; CDR2 reads SMNVEV (reference sequence). V lost 5 bases to trimming and J lost 3 bases, with 10 bases between them. The CDR3 sequence: CASSKGFDTEAFF. CDR3 coding DNA: TGTGCCAGCAGTAAGGGGTTTGACACTGAAGCTTTCTTT.

This chain connects TRBV27 to TRBJ1-1; 8 bases align to TRBD1. Germline loops: CDR1 MNHEY, CDR2 SMNVEV (reference sequence). V gave up 5 bases and J gave up 1 base; unmatched junction bases: 6. The CDR3 is 15 amino acids. The CDR3 nucleotides read TGTGCCAGCAGTACCCGGGACAGGCCGAACACTGAAGCTTTCTTT. Its translation is CASSTRDRPNTEAFF.

The rearrangement joins TRBV20-1 to TRBJ2-2; TRBD1 matches at 8 bases. The CDR3 contains 13 residues. V lost 5 bases, J lost 5 bases, and 4 bases stayed unmatched. Germline V gene lookup returns CDR1 DFQATT and CDR2 SNEGSKA (reference sequence). The CDR3 DNA is TGCAGTGCTGCGACAGGGGATACCGGGGAGCTGTTTTTT. Amino acid sequence: CSAATGDTGELFF.

This clonotype has just a few counts. The chain uses TRBV6-4 and TRBJ1-5; no clear D. Germline CDR1 reads MRHNA; CDR2 reads SNTAGT. CDR3 length: 17 amino acids. Trimming pared 6 bases from V and 0 bases from J, leaving 18 bases between. CDR3 sequence reads: CASSQRRETYSNQPQHF. As DNA, the CDR3 is TGTGCCAGCAGCCAACGGAGGGAGACCTATAGCAATCAGCCCCAGCATTTT.

This clonotype occurred a few times. This rearrangement joins TRBV12-3 or TRBV12-4 to TRBJ2-3; D is undetermined. The CDR3 has 16 amino acids. V lost 5 bases and J 1 base, leaving 16 bases between the germline ends. CDR3 in DNA: TGTGCCAGCAGTCACATGGGCCGCAGAGGCACAGATACGCAGTATTTT. This codes for CASSHMGRRGTDTQYF.

This clonotype was seen once. The chain links TRBV29-1 to TRBJ2-3; 9 bases line up with TRBD1. V gave up 7 bases and J gave up 3 bases; unmatched junction bases: 8. This CDR3 region has 14 residues. CDR1 and CDR2 (germline): SQVTM, ANQGSEA. The DNA for the CDR3 is TGCAGCGCGACAGGGGGGGAGTGGACAGATACGCAGTATTTT. This gives the protein CSATGGEWTDTQYF.

In its sample, this clonotype was seen a few times. The chain is built from TRBV28 and TRBJ1-1; 11 bases fit TRBD1. The junction had 24 bases not matched to a gene; V was cut back by 6 bases and J by 3 bases. Germline-derived CDR1 and CDR2 are MDHEN and SYDVKM. CDR3 length: 21 amino acids. The chain's CDR3 is CASSYLDRGLVVENWDTEAFF. CDR3 bases: TGTGCCAGCAGCTACCTGGACAGGGGGCTTGTGGTAGAGAACTGGGACACTGAAGCTTTCTTT.

Of note for this clonotype: One base away lies a much larger clone, so this may be a sequencing read error. The chain combines TRBV7-8 with TRBJ2-3, with D perhaps TRBD2 (5 bases). In germline, CDR1 is SGHVS, CDR2 FQNEAQ. CDR3 length: 15 residues. The CDR3 sequence: CTSSPSSAGWDTQYF. CDR3 nucleotide sequence: TGTACCAGCAGCCCCAGTAGCGCCGGTTGGGATACGCAGTATTTT.

J is TRBJ1-3 and V is TRBV27, with D hard to call. Germline CDR1 reads MNHEY; CDR2 reads SMNVEV (reference sequence). The CDR3 sequence is 15 residues long. V lost 4 bases, J lost 4 bases, and 14 bases lay in between. In DNA, the CDR3 is TGTGCCAGCAGTTCATCAACAATCCCGGGAAACACCATATATTTT. Its translation is CASSSSTIPGNTIYF.

The chain has TRBV6-6 and TRBJ2-7; no reliable D call. Trimming shortened V by 5 bases and J by 3 bases, and 14 bases separated the two germline ends. The CDR3 consists of 14 residues. Germline assignment: CDR1 MNHNY and CDR2 SVGAGI (reference sequence). CDR3 bases: TGTGCCAGCAGTACGTCAGACTTCAGCTACGAGCAGTACTTC. This gives the protein CASSTSDFSYEQYF.

The chain is built from TRBV29-1 and TRBJ2-3; the match to TRBD2 covers 7 bases. Germline V CDR1 and CDR2: SQVTM, ANQGSEA. This CDR3 region has 14 residues. Losses at the gene ends were 3 bases for V and 0 bases for J; bases not matched to a gene: 3. The DNA of the CDR3 is TGCAGCGTTGAGGGGGGGACTAGCACAGATACGCAGTATTTT. Translating gives CSVEGGTSTDTQYF.

The chain has TRBV18 and TRBJ2-5; tentatively, D is TRBD1 or TRBD2 (5 bases each). The V and J ends lost 3 bases and 5 bases respectively, with 19 bases between them. Looked up from germline, CDR1 is KGHSH and CDR2 is LQKENI. CDR3 length equals 16 residues. CDR3 DNA: TGTGCCAGCTCACCCTACGGGACGTCAATGGAGGAGACCCAGTACTTC. As protein: CASSPYGTSMEETQYF.

This clonotype was counted ten times or more. The J gene is TRBJ2-3, the V gene TRBV7-8, with 8 positions matching TRBD1. CDR3 length equals 16 residues. Per germline, CDR1 SGHVS and CDR2 FQNEAQ. Trimming at V came to 6 bases and at J to 6 bases, leaving 14 bases not matched to a gene. The CDR3 here is CASRIRGRGLGDTQYF. The CDR3 nucleotides are TGTGCCAGCAGAATACGGGGCAGGGGGCTCGGTGATACGCAGTATTTT.

The rearrangement joins TRBV12-3 or TRBV12-4 to TRBJ2-7; 7 bases match TRBD1. The V and J ends lost 8 bases and 2 bases, in that order; junction bases with no gene match: 6. The CDR3 totals 13 residues. The CDR3 coding sequence is TGTGCCAGCTGCCCGGGACAGACCTACGAGCAGTACTTC. It specifies CASCPGQTYEQYF.

The chain carries TRBV7-3 and TRBJ1-4; no clear D gene. The CDR3 sequence is 15 residues long. The V and J ends lost 2 bases and 8 bases respectively, with 15 bases between them. Germline assignment: CDR1 SGHTA and CDR2 FQGTGA. The CDR3 is CASSLAKAQGEKLFF. DNA for the CDR3: TGTGCCAGCAGCTTAGCAAAGGCCCAAGGGGAAAAACTGTTTTTT.

This clonotype was seen more than once but under ten times. The chain employs TRBV29-1 and TRBJ2-7; 11 bases fit TRBD1. Losses at the gene ends were 4 bases for V and 6 bases for J; bases not matched to a gene: 5. This CDR3 has 13 residues. Germline CDR1 and CDR2: SQVTM and ANQGSEA. The CDR3 nucleotides are TGCAGCGTTGTCGGACAGGGGGCGGGCGAGCAGTACTTC. This gives the protein CSVVGQGAGEQYF.

Only a few counts were recorded for this clonotype. The V gene is TRBV7-9, the J gene TRBJ2-1; D possibly corresponds to TRBD2 (5 bases). Germline loops: CDR1 SEHNR, CDR2 FQNEAQ (reference sequence). The CDR3 runs 15 residues. V was shortened by 1 base and J by 3 bases, with 10 bases between the two germline ends. The CDR3 reads CASSLDRTLYNEQFF. For the CDR3, the DNA is TGTGCCAGCAGCTTAGACCGGACTCTCTACAATGAGCAGTTCTTC.